These 5 T cell receptor beta chains were sequenced from one sample in a study of technical replicates of blood from several donors (dated by TCRdb to the late 2010s). The library relied on the immunoSEQ multiplex PCR assay. TCRdb stores this immuneACCESS table with in-frame sequences only. Part of the clones is absent; in the studies checked, under half of the shortfall reflects unresolved V genes, and no reason is known for the rest. Here the sample has roughly 90,000 clones; approximately 93% occur a single time. The top ten hold 0.24% of the sample. Sequenced input: T cells isolated from PBMCs. The receptors shown here come from a human donor in good health.

This chain links TRBV19 with TRBJ1-1, with D perhaps matching TRBD1 (5 bases). Germline CDR1 is LNHDA and CDR2 is SQIVND (reference sequence). V was cut by 8 bases and J by 6 bases, with 13 bases left in between. The CDR3 spans 12 residues. In DNA form, the CDR3 reads TGTGCCAGTGGTTGGGGCGCGGCTGAAGCTTTCTTT. Amino acid sequence: CASGWGAAEAFF.

This rearrangement joins TRBV19 to TRBJ1-5; TRBD1 matches 8 bases. The CDR3 is made up of 15 amino acids. Germline V CDR1 and CDR2: LNHDA, SQIVND (reference sequence). The V and J ends lost 3 bases and 6 bases, in that order; junction bases with no gene match: 7. The CDR3 DNA sequence: TGTGCCAGTAGTATCGGCCAGGGGGCCTTTCAGCCCCAGCATTTT. Translation: CASSIGQGAFQPQHF.

This chain uses TRBV28 with TRBJ1-3; D is unresolved. This CDR3 has 16 residues. Trimming left V 4 bases short and J 0 bases short, with 13 bases between. CDR1 is MDHEN, CDR2 SYDVKM, per germline. The CDR3 nucleotides are TGTGCCAGCAGTTACCCAGGAACCTTCTCTGGAAACACCATATATTTT. It yields the protein CASSYPGTFSGNTIYF.

CDR3 coding DNA: TGTGCCAGCAGCTTAAATCCCATTGCTACTAACTATGGCTACACCTTC. This codes for CASSLNPIATNYGYTF. The chain employs TRBV7-9 and TRBJ1-2; D gene unclear. The CDR3 loop spans 16 amino acids. Trimming took 2 bases from V and 0 from J, leaving 13 bases between them. Germline V gene sequence: CDR1 SEHNR, CDR2 FQNEAQ (reference sequence).

This chain joins TRBV5-5 and TRBJ2-1; TRBD2 is a possible D gene (5 bases). Trimming took 6 bases from V and 4 from J, leaving 17 bases between them. From germline, CDR1 is SGHKS and CDR2 YYEKEE (reference sequence). This CDR3 region has 15 residues. The CDR3 nucleotides read TGTGCCAGCAACCCAGCGGTTGGAGATTACAATGAGCAGTTCTTC. It yields the protein CASNPAVGDYNEQFF.